The 28 T cell receptor beta chains below were found in one sample sequenced in a study of T cell responses to AZD1222 COVID-19 vaccine. Data came from immunoSEQ multiplex PCR; TCRdb stores just in-frame clones and leaves some out. Of tens of thousands of clones in the sample, under 95% are singletons; the top ten hold around 5.2%. The sample in question was peripheral blood, obtained on day 0 of MenACWY control vaccination. Receptor source: an adult in good health.

In its sample, this clone was seen once. The J gene is TRBJ2-3, the V gene TRBV18; 11 bases fit TRBD1. After removal of 0 bases from V and 1 base from J, the junction contained 0 bases not matched to a gene. This CDR3 contains 16 residues. The germline V gene has CDR1 KGHSH and CDR2 LQKENI. CDR3 sequence: CASSPPGQGGTDTQYF. CDR3 coding DNA: TGTGCCAGCTCACCACCGGGACAGGGGGGCACAGATACGCAGTATTTT. Combining the CDR3 with reference TRBV18 and TRBJ2-3 gives the whole variable domain NAGVMQNPRHLVRRRGQEARLRCSPMKGHSHVYWYRQLPEEGLKFMVYLQKENIIDESGMPKERFSAEFPKEGPSILRIQQVVRGDSAAYFCASSPPGQGGTDTQYFGPGTRLTVL.

The chain joins TRBV29-1 to TRBJ2-7; D may be TRBD1 (7 bases). V shed 7 bases and J shed 5 bases, with 21 bases lying between them. The CDR3 spans 14 residues. CDR1 is SQVTM and CDR2 is ANQGSEA in the germline V gene. As DNA, the CDR3 is TGCAGCGCAGCCCAGGGGGGCCCCCGCCACGAGCAGTACTTC. This codes for CSAAQGGPRHEQYF.

The rearrangement links TRBV6-5 to TRBJ1-1, with a weak D call TRBD1 (5 bases). From germline, CDR1 is MNHEY and CDR2 SVGAGI. Between the trimmed V and J ends, which lost 6 bases and 3 bases, there was a span of 14 bases. The CDR3 consists of 14 residues. The CDR3 reads CASRVGARDTEAFF. CDR3 DNA sequence: TGTGCCAGCAGGGTTGGGGCACGGGACACTGAAGCTTTCTTT.

The chain carries TRBV19 and TRBJ2-1, with TRBD2 identical over 11 bases. V lost 0 bases and J lost 10; bases outside the gene matches: 11. Germline CDR1 LNHDA, CDR2 SQIVND (reference sequence). This CDR3 is built from 17 residues. CDR3 amino acids: CASSIDGGLAALGEQFF. The CDR3 DNA reads TGTGCCAGTAGTATAGATGGGGGACTAGCGGCCCTCGGGGAGCAGTTCTTC.

The V and J genes are TRBV9 and TRBJ2-7; D gene unclear. Germline V gene sequence: CDR1 SGDLS, CDR2 YYNGEE. This CDR3 is built from 14 residues. Trimming shortened V by 0 bases and J by 2 bases, and 9 bases separated the two germline ends. Here the CDR3 DNA reads TGTGCCAGCAGCGTAGGGCCGGAAACCTACGAGCAGTACTTC. Protein product: CASSVGPETYEQYF. The entire variable domain, with the rest obtained from reference TRBV9 and TRBJ2-7, is as follows: DSGVTQTPKHLITATGQRVTLRCSPRSGDLSVYWYQQSLDQGLQFLIQYYNGEERAKGNILERFSAQQFPDLHSELNLSSLELGDSALYFCASSVGPETYEQYFGPGTRLTVT.

CDR3 residues: CASSIQGGNSPLHF. CDR3 nucleotide sequence: TGTGCCAGTAGTATACAGGGTGGTAATTCACCCCTCCACTTT. This rearrangement joins TRBV19 to TRBJ1-6, with D perhaps matching TRBD1 (5 bases). CDR1 and CDR2 (germline): LNHDA, SQIVND (reference sequence). The CDR3 spans 14 residues. Trimming removed 2 bases from V and 6 bases from J, with 8 bases in between.

V and J are TRBV19 and TRBJ1-5; D uncertain. This CDR3 is built from 16 residues. Germline V gene data show CDR1 as LNHDA and CDR2 as SQIVND (reference sequence). V was trimmed by 5 bases and J by 0 bases, leaving 14 bases between them. CDR3 residues: CASSRAFSPSNQPQHF. Written as DNA, the CDR3 is TGTGCCAGTAGTCGCGCATTTAGTCCTAGCAATCAGCCCCAGCATTTT.

The J gene is TRBJ2-7, the V gene TRBV7-8; weak D call: TRBD2 (7 bases). With 2 bases removed from V and 3 bases from J, the gap between germline ends came to 17 bases. The CDR3 spans 16 residues. Germline V gives CDR1 SGHVS, CDR2 FQNEAQ. The CDR3 reads CASSLRLGGAIYEQYF. The CDR3 coding sequence is TGTGCCAGCAGCTTACGGCTTGGGGGGGCTATCTACGAGCAGTACTTC.

The gene calls are TRBV6-5 and TRBJ1-1; 7 positions match TRBD1. The CDR3 contains 15 residues. J gave up 0 bases and V 7 bases, and 8 bases lay outside the gene matches. Germline CDR1 MNHEY, CDR2 SVGAGI. CDR3: CASNLGGGMNTEAFF. CDR3 nucleotides: TGTGCCAGCAACCTAGGAGGGGGCATGAACACTGAAGCTTTCTTT.

The chain employs TRBV24-1 and TRBJ2-7, with a tentative D call TRBD1 (5 bases). This CDR3 is built from 15 residues. V shed 4 bases and J shed 4 bases, with 16 bases lying between them. Germline values: CDR1 KGHDR, CDR2 SFDVKD. CDR3 loop: CATSESRGAMYEQYF. CDR3 coding DNA: TGTGCCACCAGTGAGTCAAGGGGCGCAATGTACGAGCAGTACTTC.

J is TRBJ1-2 and V is TRBV4-1; D is perhaps TRBD1 (6 bases). The CDR3 is made up of 13 amino acids. The V and J ends lost 7 bases and 3 bases respectively, with 12 bases between them. Germline V lookup: CDR1 MGHRA, CDR2 YSYEKL. The CDR3 protein is CASNGGTYYGYTF. DNA of the CDR3: TGCGCCAGCAACGGAGGGACATACTATGGCTACACCTTC.

The chain joins TRBV27 to TRBJ1-1; weak D call: TRBD1 (6 bases). CDR3 length: 13 residues. The germline V gene has CDR1 MNHEY and CDR2 SMNVEV (reference sequence). Trimming took off 3 bases at V and 4 bases at J, with 9 bases between the two ends. CDR3 DNA sequence: TGTGCCAGCAGTTTCAGGGGTGGCACTGAAGCTTTCTTT. It yields the protein CASSFRGGTEAFF.

This clone was seen a single time. This chain links TRBV18 with TRBJ2-1; weak D call: TRBD2 (7 bases). The CDR3 extends over 16 amino acids. From germline, CDR1 is KGHSH and CDR2 LQKENI. V lost 6 bases and J 2 bases, leaving 17 bases between the germline ends. CDR3 nucleotide sequence: TGTGCCAGCTCCCCTCAAAGGGGGGGGGCCTACAATGAGCAGTTCTTC. Its translation: CASSPQRGGAYNEQFF.

The J gene is TRBJ2-3, the V gene TRBV5-1, with 9 bases that match TRBD1. The CDR3 has 16 amino acids. CDR1 is SGHRS, CDR2 YFSETQ, per germline. V trimming: 0 bases; J trimming: 2 bases; junction bases outside the gene matches: 4. CDR3 in DNA: TGCGCCAGCAGCTTGGAGGGGACAGGGTCCACAGATACGCAGTATTTT. It specifies CASSLEGTGSTDTQYF.

This clone was seen a single time. This chain connects TRBV4-3 to TRBJ2-1; D is possibly TRBD1 or TRBD2 (5 bases each). The ends were cut back, 2 bases at V and 7 bases at J, with 15 bases in the middle. The CDR3 sequence is 15 residues long. Germline loops: CDR1 LGHNA, CDR2 YSLEER. For the CDR3, the DNA is TGCGCCAGCAGCCAATCTAGGAGTGGGGGTAATGAGCAGTTCTTC. Protein product: CASSQSRSGGNEQFF.

This clone has only one observation. V gene TRBV5-8 combines with J gene TRBJ2-3, with 8 bases lining up with TRBD2. Per germline, CDR1 SGHTS and CDR2 YDEGEE. The V and J ends lost 3 bases and 0 bases, in that order; junction bases with no gene match: 3. The CDR3 has 15 amino acids. CDR3 region: CASSSPGGSTDTQYF. The CDR3 DNA is TGTGCCAGCAGCTCCCCGGGGGGGAGCACAGATACGCAGTATTTT.

The rearrangement joins TRBV2 to TRBJ2-7; 8 nucleotides align to TRBD2. Unmatched junction bases numbered 16, after V lost 6 bases and J lost 3 bases. This CDR3 comprises 17 residues. The germline V gene encodes CDR1 SNHLY and CDR2 FYNNEI. DNA for the CDR3: TGTGCCAGCAGGGCTGGCGGGGGGTCCGCAGGTATCTACGAGCAGTACTTC. Protein sequence: CASRAGGGSAGIYEQYF.

The chain uses TRBV9 and TRBJ2-7; D tentatively reads TRBD1 or TRBD2 (6 bases each). Trimming pared 0 bases from V and 4 bases from J, leaving 17 bases between. The CDR3 totals 16 residues. CDR1 SGDLS and CDR2 YYNGEE come from the germline V gene. The chain's CDR3 is CASSVGGAGLYYEQYF. CDR3 sequence (DNA): TGTGCCAGCAGCGTAGGGGGGGCCGGATTATATTACGAGCAGTACTTC.

V gene TRBV19 combines with J gene TRBJ2-5; D uncertain. Germline CDR1 and CDR2: LNHDA and SQIVND (reference sequence). Deletions cut 6 bases from V and 4 bases from J, with 12 bases between. This CDR3 has 13 residues. The CDR3 sequence: CASSPGGGETQYF. The CDR3 DNA is TGTGCCAGTAGCCCGGGCGGTGGAGAGACCCAGTACTTC.

The sample holds one count of this clone. The chain recombines TRBV29-1 with TRBJ1-1; D not certain. The CDR3 consists of 13 residues. Trimming cost V 8 bases and J 3 bases, with 16 bases left between them. CDR1 and CDR2 from the germline V gene are SQVTM and ANQGSEA. The CDR3 DNA is TGCAGCTGCTCAGACCGTTCCGACACTGAAGCTTTCTTT. Amino acid sequence: CSCSDRSDTEAFF.

The CDR3 sequence is CSVEVSTREQYF. The DNA for the CDR3 is TGCAGCGTTGAAGTCTCTACACGCGAGCAGTACTTC. The chain couples TRBV29-1 to TRBJ2-7; D gene uncertain. This CDR3 comprises 12 residues. Trimming shortened V by 1 base and J by 6 bases, and 10 bases separated the two germline ends. The germline gives CDR1 SQVTM, CDR2 ANQGSEA.

This sequence joins TRBV4-2 and TRBJ2-7; D is ambiguous. The CDR3 totals 13 residues. Germline CDR1 LGHNA, CDR2 YNFKEQ. The ends were cut back, 3 bases at V and 3 bases at J, with 9 bases in the middle. The CDR3: CASSQSLVYEQYF. CDR3 DNA sequence: TGTGCCAGCAGCCAGAGCCTAGTCTACGAGCAGTACTTC.

This sequence joins TRBV28 and TRBJ1-5; perhaps TRBD1 as D (6 bases). V gave up 11 bases and J gave up 6 bases, with 14 bases separating them. This CDR3 comprises 12 residues. The germline V gene encodes CDR1 MDHEN and CDR2 SYDVKM. CDR3 loop: CASSGGSQPQHF. Written as DNA, the CDR3 is TGTGCCTCCTCCGGGGGCAGTCAGCCCCAGCATTTT.

The V gene is TRBV9, the J gene TRBJ2-7; D not resolved. V lost 0 bases and J lost 2, with 12 bases in between. From germline, CDR1 is SGDLS and CDR2 YYNGEE. This CDR3 has 15 residues. CDR3 nucleotide sequence: TGTGCCAGCAGCGTAGGTTCCGGGCGGACCTACGAGCAGTACTTC. The encoded protein is CASSVGSGRTYEQYF. The full variable domain, its missing parts supplied by reference TRBV9 and TRBJ2-7, is DSGVTQTPKHLITATGQRVTLRCSPRSGDLSVYWYQQSLDQGLQFLIQYYNGEERAKGNILERFSAQQFPDLHSELNLSSLELGDSALYFCASSVGSGRTYEQYFGPGTRLTVT.

J is TRBJ1-2 and V is TRBV6-5, with 7 bases identical to TRBD1. The CDR3 length is 16 residues. Looked up from germline, CDR1 is MNHEY and CDR2 is SVGAGI. The trim removed 3 bases at V and 3 bases at J, leaving 10 bases unmatched. CDR3 loop: CASSYSTGTKDYGYTF. The CDR3 DNA follows: TGTGCCAGCAGTTATTCGACAGGGACTAAGGACTATGGCTACACCTTC.

The V gene is TRBV4-3, the J gene TRBJ2-7; D might be TRBD1 (5 bases). V was trimmed by 1 base and J by 5 bases, leaving 12 bases between them. Germline V gene lookup returns CDR1 LGHNA and CDR2 YSLEER. The length of the CDR3 is 14 residues. The CDR3 spells CASSQVRGGHEQYF. CDR3 nucleotide sequence: TGCGCCAGCAGCCAAGTAAGGGGTGGCCACGAGCAGTACTTC.

The chain carries TRBV5-6 and TRBJ2-6, with D perhaps TRBD2 (5 bases). This CDR3 has 15 amino acids. The V and J ends lost 5 bases and 1 base respectively, with 10 bases between them. CDR1 is SGHDT and CDR2 is YYEEEE in the germline V gene. The CDR3 reads CASRNSGSGANVLTF. CDR3 DNA: TGTGCCAGCAGAAATTCGGGGTCTGGGGCCAACGTCCTGACTTTC.

Points on this clone: An end of the junction does not agree with germline; a read error may underlie this. The CDR3, as DNA: TGTGCTAGCAGCCAAGCCCCAGGCTACGAGCAGTACTTC. Translating it yields CASSQAPGYEQYF. This chain links TRBV7-7 with TRBJ2-7; D gene unclear. This CDR3 is built from 13 residues. CDR1 is SSHAT and CDR2 is FNYEAQ in the germline V gene (reference sequence).